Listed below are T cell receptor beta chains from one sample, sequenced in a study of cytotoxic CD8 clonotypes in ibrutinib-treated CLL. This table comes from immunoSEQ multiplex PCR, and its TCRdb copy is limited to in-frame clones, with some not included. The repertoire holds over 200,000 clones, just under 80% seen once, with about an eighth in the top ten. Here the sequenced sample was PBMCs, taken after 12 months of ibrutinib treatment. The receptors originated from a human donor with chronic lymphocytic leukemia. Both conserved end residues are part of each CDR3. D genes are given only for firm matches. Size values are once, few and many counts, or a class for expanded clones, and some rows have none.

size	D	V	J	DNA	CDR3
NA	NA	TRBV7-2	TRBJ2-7	TGTGCCAGCAGCTTAGTCCCCACTTCAGCCTACGAGCAGTACTTC	CASSLVPTSAYEQYF
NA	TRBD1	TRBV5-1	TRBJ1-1	TGCGCCAGCAGCCTAATAACAGGGGACACTGAAGCTTTCTTT	CASSLITGDTEAFF
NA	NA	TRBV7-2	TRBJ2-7	TGTGCCAGCAGCCGAGTCGGGGCCTACGAGCAGTACTTC	CASSRVGAYEQYF
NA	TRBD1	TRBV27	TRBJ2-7	TGTGCCAGCAGTCTCAGGGGGCTCAGCGAGCAGTACTTC	CASSLRGLSEQYF
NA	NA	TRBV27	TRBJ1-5	TGTGCCAGCAGCATATGGGGATTAAATCAGCCCCAGCATTTT	CASSIWGLNQPQHF
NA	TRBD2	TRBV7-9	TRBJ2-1	TGTGCCAGCAGCTTGTCCGGGACTAGCGGGGTAAATGAGCAGTTCTTC	CASSLSGTSGVNEQFF
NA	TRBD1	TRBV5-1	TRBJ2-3	TGCGCCAGCAGCCTGGGACAGTCCAAAGATACGCAGTATTTT	CASSLGQSKDTQYF
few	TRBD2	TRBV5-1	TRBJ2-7	TGCGCCAGCAGCGTGGGACTAGCGGGAACCTACGAGCAGTACTTC	CASSVGLAGTYEQYF
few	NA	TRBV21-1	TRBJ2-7	TGTGCCAGCAGCAAAGCGGATACTAGCGGGAGGGCCTGGGAGCAGTACTTC	CASSKADTSGRAWEQYF
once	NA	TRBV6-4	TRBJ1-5	TGTGCCAGCAGTGCGGGGGAGGGCCAGCCCCAGCATTTT	CASSAGEGQPQHF
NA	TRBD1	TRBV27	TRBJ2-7	TGTGCCAGCAGTTTATCACAGGGGGGCTACGAGCAGTACTTC	CASSLSQGGYEQYF
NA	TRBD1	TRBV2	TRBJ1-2	TGTGCCAGCAGACCCTCGACAGGGGGCTATGGCTACACCTTC	CASRPSTGGYGYTF
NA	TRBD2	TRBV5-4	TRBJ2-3	TGTGCCAGCAGTTTACGAACAGCGGGGGGAACAGATACGCAGTATTTT	CASSLRTAGGTDTQYF
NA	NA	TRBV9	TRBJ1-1	TGTGCCAGCAGCGTAGAGGACCTGAACACTGAAGCTTTCTTT	CASSVEDLNTEAFF
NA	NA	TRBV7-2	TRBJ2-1	TGTGCCAGCAGCTTAGTGGGGGTACCGCGCTACAATGAGCAGTTCTTC	CASSLVGVPRYNEQFF
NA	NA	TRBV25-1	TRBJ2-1	TGTGCCAGCAGTGAATTTAAAGGGGCGAATGAGCAGTTCTTC	CASSEFKGANEQFF
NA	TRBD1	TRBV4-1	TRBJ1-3	TGCGCCAGCAGCCTGACTGCCGGGACAGGGGAAGGAAACACCATATATTTT	CASSLTAGTGEGNTIYF
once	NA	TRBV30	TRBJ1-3	TGTGCCTGCCCCCGAGGGGCATCTGGAAACACCATATATTTT	CACPRGASGNTIYF
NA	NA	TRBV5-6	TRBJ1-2	TGTGCCAGCAGCTTGGAAACTATCAAGGATCTATATGGCTACACCTTC	CASSLETIKDLYGYTF
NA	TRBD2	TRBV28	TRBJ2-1	TGTGCCAGCAGTCCTTCTAGCGGGAGGCGAAGTGAGCAGTTCTTC	CASSPSSGRRSEQFF
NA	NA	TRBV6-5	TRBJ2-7	TGTGCCAGCAGGTCGGCTGGGTTCCACGAGCAGTACTTC	CASRSAGFHEQYF
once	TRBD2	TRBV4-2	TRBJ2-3	TGTGCCAGCAGCCAAGATGGGCTAGCGGGAGGGGTGGGAGATACGCAGTATTTT	CASSQDGLAGGVGDTQYF
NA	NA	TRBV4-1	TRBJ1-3	TGCGCCAGCAGCCAGATCCTGGGCAGGGTGGCTGGAAACACCATATATTTT	CASSQILGRVAGNTIYF
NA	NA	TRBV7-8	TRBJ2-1	TGTGCCAGCAGCGCCCCCCCGACGGGGAAAAATGAGCAGTTCTTC	CASSAPPTGKNEQFF